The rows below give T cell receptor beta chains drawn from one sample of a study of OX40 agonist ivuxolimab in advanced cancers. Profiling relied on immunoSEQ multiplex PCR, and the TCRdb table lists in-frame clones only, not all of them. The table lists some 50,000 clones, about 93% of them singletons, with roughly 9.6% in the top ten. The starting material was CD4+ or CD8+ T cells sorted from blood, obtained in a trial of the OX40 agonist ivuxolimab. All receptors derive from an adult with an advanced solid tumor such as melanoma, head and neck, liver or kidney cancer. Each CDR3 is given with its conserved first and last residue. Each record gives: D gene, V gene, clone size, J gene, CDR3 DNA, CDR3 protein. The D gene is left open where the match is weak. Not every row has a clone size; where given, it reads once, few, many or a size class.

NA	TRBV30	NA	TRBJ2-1	TGTGCCTGGAGTGTATCCTGGGACAATGAGCAGTTCTTC	CAWSVSWDNEQFF
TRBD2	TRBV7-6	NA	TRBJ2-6	TGTGCCAGCAGCTTAGGCCCGGGACTAGCGGCACCCTCTGGGGCCAACGTCCTGACTTTC	CASSLGPGLAAPSGANVLTF
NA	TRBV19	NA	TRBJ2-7	TGTGCCAGTAGTATCGCCCTACTGGGGAACAACGAGCAGTACTTC	CASSIALLGNNEQYF
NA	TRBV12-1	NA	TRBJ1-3	NA	CASSFGTGSFAGNTIYF
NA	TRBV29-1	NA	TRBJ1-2	TGCAGCGCCCGATCCCTCTATGGCTACACCTTC	CSARSLYGYTF
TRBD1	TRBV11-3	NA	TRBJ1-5	TGTGCCAGATTTAAGGACAGGGGTATCGGGCAGCCCCAGCATTTT	CARFKDRGIGQPQHF
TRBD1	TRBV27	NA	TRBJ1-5	TGTGCCAGCAGGGGCCGGACAGGCCTAAATCAGCCCCAGCATTTT	CASRGRTGLNQPQHF
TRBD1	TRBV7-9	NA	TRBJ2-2	TGTGCCAGCAGCTTGGGGACAGGGTTGGCTGGGGAGCTGTTTTTT	CASSLGTGLAGELFF
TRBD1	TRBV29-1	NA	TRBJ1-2	TGCAGCGCTAGAAAGGAGGGGGCAACCTATGGCTACACCTTC	CSARKEGATYGYTF
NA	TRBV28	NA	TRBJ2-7	TGTGCCAGCAGTTTACCCACACTACCGTGGGGGGTAGGGGACTACGAGCAGTACTTC	CASSLPTLPWGVGDYEQYF
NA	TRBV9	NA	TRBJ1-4	TGTGCCAGCAGCCCCCGGATTAGTACTAATGAAAAACTGTTTTTT	CASSPRISTNEKLFF
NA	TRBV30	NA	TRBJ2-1	TGTGCCTGGAGTCCCAAGGACAGACGCTACAATGAGCAGTTCTTC	CAWSPKDRRYNEQFF
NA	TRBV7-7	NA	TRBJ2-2	TGTGCTAGCAGATCCGACGGGACTTCCGGGGAGCTGTTTTTT	CASRSDGTSGELFF
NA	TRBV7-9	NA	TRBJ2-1	TGTGCCAGCAGGCCGGGACTGAGCGGCAATGAGCAGTTCTTC	CASRPGLSGNEQFF
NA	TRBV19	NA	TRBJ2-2	TGTGCCAGTAACGACGGACAGTACACCGGGGAGCTGTTTTTT	CASNDGQYTGELFF
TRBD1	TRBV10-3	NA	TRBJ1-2	TGTGCCATCAGCCCGGGACAGGTTAATGGCTACACCTTC	CAISPGQVNGYTF
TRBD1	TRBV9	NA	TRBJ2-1	TGTGCCAGCAAGAAAGCAGGGGGCGCGAACAATGAGCAGTTCTTC	CASKKAGGANNEQFF
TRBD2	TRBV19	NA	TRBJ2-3	TGTGCCAGTAGTAAGACGGGACTATCCGTCACAGATACGCAGTATTTT	CASSKTGLSVTDTQYF
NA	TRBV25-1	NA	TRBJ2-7	TGTGCCAGCAGTGATTATAACAGGGCGGTGCAGTACTTC	CASSDYNRAVQYF
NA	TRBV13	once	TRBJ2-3	TGTGCCAGCAGCTCCCCCCCGCAGACAGATACGCAGTATTTT	CASSSPPQTDTQYF
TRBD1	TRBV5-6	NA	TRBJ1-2	TGTGCCAGCAGCCTATTCACAGGGGGGCATGGCTACACCTTC	CASSLFTGGHGYTF
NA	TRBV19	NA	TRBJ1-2	TGTGCCAGTAGTATAGGGGGTCATGGCTACACCTTC	CASSIGGHGYTF
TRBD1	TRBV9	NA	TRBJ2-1	TGTGCCAGCAGACCGGGACAGGTCAATGAGCAGTTCTTC	CASRPGQVNEQFF
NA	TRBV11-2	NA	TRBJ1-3	TGTGCCAGCAGTTTGGAGGCTGGAAACACCATATATTTT	CASSLEAGNTIYF
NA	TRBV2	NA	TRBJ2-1	TGTGCCAGCAGGGGATGGGACAAACGTCCGTCCAATGAGCAGTTCTTC	CASRGWDKRPSNEQFF
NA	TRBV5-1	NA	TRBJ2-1	TGCGCCAGCGGACTAAGGGGGCTGAGCTCCTACAATGAGCAGTTCTTC	CASGLRGLSSYNEQFF
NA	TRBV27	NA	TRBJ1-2	TGTGCCAGCAGTTTATCCCACCGAGACCCCCGGGGCTACACCTTC	CASSLSHRDPRGYTF
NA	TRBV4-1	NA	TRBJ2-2	TGCGCCAGCCCTTATCGTCCGACCGGCGATACGAACACCGGGGAGCTGTTTTTT	CASPYRPTGDTNTGELFF
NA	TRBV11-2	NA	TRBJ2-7	TGTGCCAGCAGCTTAAGACAGGAGCTATCGTACTCCTACGAGCAGTACTTC	CASSLRQELSYSYEQYF
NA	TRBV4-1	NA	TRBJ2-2	TGCGCCAGCAGCCAAGATTCGCGGGGGCTACACCGGGAGCTGTTTTTT	CASSQDSRGLHRELFF
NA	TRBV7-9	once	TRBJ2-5	TGTGCCAGCAGCTTGGACACGGAGACCCAGTACTTC	CASSLDTETQYF